The rows below give T cell receptor beta chains drawn from one sample of a study. TCRdb used MiXCR to reprocess the RT-PCR reads, holding one entry per CDR3 protein. The data show fewer than 800,000 distinct CDR3 sequences, approximately 15% seen once. Sequenced: memory CD4+ T cells from blood. Receptors originate from a female donor in good health, serving as a healthy control. CDR3s include the opening cysteine and the closing phenylalanine or tryptophan. The D gene is left open where the match is weak. Clone size is given for some rows only: seen once, a few or many times, or a class if the clone is expanded.

v_call,clone_size,j_call,d_call,cdr3_aa,cdr3_nt
TRBV28,-,TRBJ2-7,-,CASSPSWSYEQYF,TGTGCCAGCAGCCCTAGCTGGTCCTACGAGCAGTACTTC
TRBV5-1,-,TRBJ2-7,-,CASSSQGSEEQYF,TGCGCCAGCAGCTCACAGGGTAGTGAGGAGCAGTACTTC
TRBV4-3,few,TRBJ2-7,-,CASSQAAGGGYEQYF,TGCGCCAGCAGCCAAGCGGCAGGTGGGGGCTACGAGCAGTACTTC
TRBV5-6,few,TRBJ1-5,-,CASSQGVYQPQHF,TGTGCCAGCAGCCAGGGTGTTTATCAGCCCCAGCATTTT
TRBV6-2/TRBV6-3,once,TRBJ1-2,-,CASSFPPPGYTF,TGTGCCAGCAGTTTCCCGCCCCCTGGCTACACCTTC
TRBV6-5,many,TRBJ2-3,TRBD1,CASSYRGPDTQYF,TGTGCCAGCAGTTACAGGGGGCCAGATACGCAGTATTTT
TRBV27,few,TRBJ2-2,-,CASSFVTRGTGELFF,TGTGCCAGCAGTTTCGTGACTAGAGGCACCGGGGAGCTGTTTTTT
TRBV7-2,many,TRBJ2-5,TRBD1,CASSFYRGRQETQYF,TGTGCCAGCAGCTTCTACAGGGGGCGCCAAGAGACCCAGTACTTC
TRBV18,few,TRBJ1-1,-,CASSPRRASNTEAFF,TGTGCCAGCTCACCACGGCGGGCCTCAAACACTGAAGCTTTCTTT
TRBV7-6,-,TRBJ2-3,TRBD1,CASSLARGFVDTQYF,TGTGCCAGCAGCTTAGCCAGGGGGTTCGTAGATACGCAGTATTTT
TRBV28,-,TRBJ1-1,-,CASSSSTGGMAEAFF,-
TRBV28,few,TRBJ2-1,-,CASSLDSRGRRFF,TGTGCCAGCAGCCTGGATTCGAGGGGTAGGAGGTTCTTC
TRBV5-1,-,TRBJ2-7,-,CASSLGIQTYEQYF,TGCGCCAGCAGCTTAGGTATACAGACCTACGAGCAGTACTTC
TRBV27,few,TRBJ1-3,-,CASSLYPPGQLGSGNTIYF,TGTGCCAGCAGTTTATACCCCCCCGGACAGTTGGGATCTGGAAACACCATATATTTT
TRBV5-1,-,TRBJ2-1,TRBD2,CASSSQRENTGEQFF,TGCGCCAGCAGCTCCCAGCGGGAGAACACCGGGGAGCAGTTCTTC
TRBV9,few,TRBJ2-3,-,CASSVGSRGADTQYF,TGTGCCAGCAGCGTAGGATCCCGGGGCGCAGATACGCAGTATTTT
TRBV6-1,few,TRBJ1-2,-,CASSDMGILDYGYTF,TGTGCCAGCAGTGATATGGGGATACTTGACTATGGCTACACCTTC
TRBV2,-,TRBJ2-2,TRBD2,CASESSGSGELFF,TGTGCCAGCGAATCTAGCGGGAGCGGGGAGCTGTTTTTT
TRBV11-3,-,TRBJ1-2,-,CASSLKQANNANYGYTF,TGTGCCAGCAGCTTAAAACAGGCTAATAACGCTAACTATGGCTACACCTTC
TRBV6-1,few,TRBJ2-1,-,CASSEVKQGLLSPNEQFF,TGTGCCAGCAGTGAAGTTAAGCAGGGACTTCTAAGTCCCAATGAGCAGTTCTTC
TRBV11-2,few,TRBJ2-4,-,CASSVPGTAKNIQYF,TGTGCCAGCAGCGTGCCCGGGACAGCCAAAAACATTCAGTACTTC
TRBV27,-,TRBJ1-4,-,CASKRGQSNEKLFF,TGTGCCAGCAAGCGCGGGCAGTCTAATGAAAAACTGTTTTTT
TRBV10-2,few,TRBJ2-2,-,CASSESKDSLRSTGELFF,TGCGCCAGCAGTGAGTCGAAGGACAGTCTTCGGAGCACCGGGGAGCTGTTTTTT
TRBV10-3,few,TRBJ2-5,TRBD2,CAISSRTSGDQETQYF,TGTGCCATCAGCTCCAGGACTAGCGGGGACCAAGAGACCCAGTACTTC
TRBV4-3,-,TRBJ1-2,-,CASSQDTQSSYGYTF,TGCGCCAGCAGCCAAGATACGCAGTCGAGCTATGGCTACACCTTC
TRBV6-2/TRBV6-3,-,TRBJ2-6,-,CASSQGGAGANVLTF,TGTGCCAGCAGCCAAGGGGGAGCTGGGGCCAACGTCCTGACTTTC
TRBV20-1,-,TRBJ2-3,-,CSATAGPVTDTQYF,TGCAGTGCTACGGCGGGACCAGTCACAGATACGCAGTATTTT
TRBV5-6,few,TRBJ1-5,-,CASSLRSSDSNQPQHF,TGTGCCAGCAGCTTGAGGTCATCCGATAGCAATCAGCCCCAGCATTTT
TRBV7-2,-,TRBJ1-2,-,CASSQMPGGVNNYGYTF,TGTGCCAGCAGCCAAATGCCGGGGGGAGTCAATAACTATGGCTACACCTTC
TRBV4-3,many,TRBJ2-2,TRBD2,CASSLKLGLVDTGELFF,TGCGCCAGCAGCCTCAAGTTGGGACTAGTCGACACCGGGGAGCTGTTTTTT
TRBV20-1,-,TRBJ2-1,TRBD2,CSARIAGNEQFF,TGCAGTGCCCGGATAGCGGGAAATGAGCAGTTCTTC
TRBV3-1,many,TRBJ1-5,-,CASSQSSGQPQHF,TGTGCCAGCAGCCAATCGAGTGGTCAGCCCCAGCATTTT
TRBV7-2,many,TRBJ1-2,TRBD1,CASSTGTDRGYGYTF,TGTGCCAGCAGCACGGGGACAGACCGAGGTTATGGCTACACCTTC
TRBV29-1,-,TRBJ2-1,TRBD2,CSANDGTSGTFYNEQFF,TGCAGCGCAAACGACGGGACTAGCGGGACGTTCTACAATGAGCAGTTCTTC
TRBV27,few,TRBJ2-7,-,CASSPLGPSYEQYF,TGTGCCAGCAGTCCGCTTGGGCCGTCCTACGAGCAGTACTTC
TRBV20-1,many,TRBJ2-3,TRBD2,CSASGLAGVLDTQYF,TGCAGTGCTAGCGGACTAGCGGGAGTTCTAGATACGCAGTATTTT
TRBV5-1,few,TRBJ2-3,-,CASSLRGSTTDTQYF,TGCGCCAGCAGCTTGCGTGGCTCAACCACAGATACGCAGTATTTT
TRBV19,few,TRBJ2-2,TRBD1,CATRAGGNTGELFF,TGTGCCACCCGGGCAGGGGGCAATACCGGGGAGCTGTTTTTT
TRBV29-1,few,TRBJ1-5,-,CSVGQDNQPQHF,TGCAGCGTCGGGCAGGACAATCAGCCCCAGCATTTT
TRBV5-1,-,TRBJ2-3,TRBD2,CATKAGGTDTQYF,TGCGCCACCAAAGCGGGAGGAACAGATACGCAGTATTTT
TRBV5-1,-,TRBJ2-7,-,CASSPGWGPGEQYF,TGCGCCAGCAGCCCGGGATGGGGGCCTGGCGAGCAGTACTTC
TRBV9,-,TRBJ2-2,-,CASSVAPNRVNTGELFF,TGTGCCAGCAGCGTAGCCCCTAACAGAGTGAACACCGGGGAGCTGTTTTTT